These 2 T cell receptor beta chains came from one sample sequenced in a study of T cell clonality in common variable immunodeficiency. Assay used: immunoSEQ multiplex PCR; TCRdb lists only in-frame clones, some missing. Singletons are absent from the sample, which has 50,000 to 70,000 clones. The material sequenced was peripheral blood mononuclear cells. These TCRs come from a person between 18 and 75 years old in good health.

The sample holds many counts of this clone. The read ends 3 residues before the CDR3 terminus; that terminus is restored from the germline J gene. The chain links TRBV29-1 to TRBJ2-3; D perhaps matches TRBD2 (5 bases). CDR1 and CDR2 (germline): SQVTM, ANQGSEA. The CDR3 sequence is 14 residues long. Trimming removed 7 bases from V and 4 bases from J, with 18 bases in between. Here the CDR3 reads CSERPSAVPDTQYF. CDR3 DNA, as far as it was read: TGCAGCGAACGTCCCTCAGCGGTCCCAGATACG.

This clone was seen ten or more times. The read terminates 3 residues before the CDR3 end, so the remaining end is supplied by the germline J gene. V gene TRBV20-1 combines with J gene TRBJ2-3; D uncertain. Germline lookup yields CDR1 DFQATT and CDR2 SNEGSKA (reference sequence). The CDR3 is 11 residues long. The CDR3 sequence: CSPENQETQYF. CDR3 DNA (partial): TGCAGCCCAGAGAATCAAGAGACG.